These T cell receptor beta chains were read from a single sample in a study of blood T cell repertoires in COVID-19. The data were produced by immunoSEQ multiplex PCR, yet TCRdb's version contains in-frame clones alone and is incomplete. Of about 280,000 clones in the sample, approximately 90% were seen once. Material for sequencing was peripheral blood. Source of these receptors: a man aged 35 to 55 with acute or convalescent COVID-19. CDR3s include the opening cysteine and the closing phenylalanine or tryptophan. Each record gives: J gene, D gene, clone size, V gene, CDR3 protein, CDR3 DNA. A D gene is named only where the DNA matches it firmly. Clone size is stated in some rows and not others, as once, few, many or a class when expanded.

TRBJ2-2	TRBD1	.	TRBV7-6	CASSWDSLPTGELFF	TGTGCCAGCAGCTGGGACAGCCTTCCGACCGGGGAGCTGTTTTTT
TRBJ1-4	TRBD1	.	TRBV3-1/TRBV3-2	CASSPTGVPEKLFF	TGTGCCAGCAGCCCAACAGGGGTACCTGAAAAACTGTTTTTT
TRBJ1-1	.	.	TRBV5-1	CASSSRPEDTEAFF	TGCGCCAGCAGCTCTCGCCCTGAGGACACTGAAGCTTTCTTT
TRBJ1-2	.	.	TRBV5-1	CASSPFLDRYYGYTF	TGCGCCAGCAGCCCCTTTCTTGACAGGTACTATGGCTACACCTTC
TRBJ2-7	.	.	TRBV10-1	CASSESQGAGEQYF	TGCGCCAGCAGTGAATCACAAGGAGCTGGCGAGCAGTACTTC
TRBJ2-3	TRBD2	.	TRBV19	CASSGGLAGSDTQYF	TGTGCCAGTAGTGGAGGACTAGCGGGGTCCGATACGCAGTATTTT
TRBJ2-1	TRBD1	.	TRBV10-3	CAISPTGQGLLF	TGTGCCATCTCTCCCACGGGACAGGGTTTGCTCTTC
TRBJ2-2	.	.	TRBV5-1	CASSLDGGTGELFF	TGCGCCAGCAGCTTGGACGGGGGCACCGGGGAGCTGTTTTTT
TRBJ1-2	.	.	TRBV29-1	CSVQYYGYTF	TGCAGCGTTCAGTACTATGGCTACACCTTC
TRBJ2-1	TRBD1	.	TRBV5-6	CASSWDRKSSYNEQFF	TGTGCCAGCAGCTGGGACAGGAAGAGCTCCTACAATGAGCAGTTCTTC
TRBJ1-1	.	few	TRBV19	CASSKGLLTEAFF	TGTGCCAGTAGTAAGGGACTGCTCACTGAAGCTTTCTTT
TRBJ1-5	.	.	TRBV2	CASNRWVNQPQHF	TGTGCCAGCAACAGGTGGGTCAATCAGCCCCAGCATTTT
TRBJ2-2	.	.	TRBV6-5	CASSYSSTGELFF	TGTGCCAGCAGTTACTCGAGCACCGGGGAGCTGTTTTTT
TRBJ2-2	TRBD2	.	TRBV19	CASRWGGTGELFF	TGTGCCAGTCGGTGGGGGGGAACCGGGGAGCTGTTTTTT
TRBJ2-2	.	.	TRBV24-1	CATSGTVNTGELFF	TGTGCCACCAGTGGGACAGTGAACACCGGGGAGCTGTTTTTT
TRBJ2-7	.	.	TRBV19	CASSMSGRSYEQYF	TGTGCCAGTAGTATGTCAGGGCGCTCCTACGAGCAGTACTTC
TRBJ1-6	.	.	TRBV6-5	CASGRLNYNSPLHF	TGTGCCAGCGGCCGCCTTAACTATAATTCACCCCTCCACTTT
TRBJ2-6	TRBD1	.	TRBV5-5	CASSLEGTGGVPGANVLTF	TGTGCCAGCAGCTTGGAAGGGACAGGGGGCGTCCCTGGGGCCAACGTCCTGACTTTC
TRBJ1-6	.	.	TRBV5-1	CASRRGSGSPLHF	TGCGCCAGCAGGCGAGGGTCGGGGTCACCCCTCCACTTT
TRBJ2-1	.	.	TRBV7-3	CASRVEGGEQFF	TGTGCCAGCAGGGTCGAGGGAGGCGAGCAGTTCTTC
TRBJ1-5	.	.	TRBV20-1	CSASSGNNQPQHF	TGCAGTGCTAGTTCCGGGAACAATCAGCCCCAGCATTTT
TRBJ2-7	.	few	TRBV20-1	CSARGVYEQYF	TGCAGTGCTAGAGGCGTCTACGAGCAGTACTTC
TRBJ2-3	TRBD2	.	TRBV5-1	CASSWPSGGVTDTQYF	TGCGCCAGCAGCTGGCCGAGCGGGGGAGTCACAGATACGCAGTATTTT
TRBJ2-6	.	once	TRBV24-1	CATGRTGTGANVLTF	TGTGCCACCGGCAGAACAGGGACTGGGGCCAACGTCCTGACTTTC
TRBJ1-1	TRBD1	.	TRBV5-1	CASSPGQGAAEAFF	TGCGCCAGCAGCCCTGGACAGGGGGCGGCCGAAGCTTTCTTT
TRBJ1-2	.	.	TRBV27	CATSTGDSYGYTF	TGTGCCACCTCGACAGGAGATTCCTATGGCTACACCTTC
TRBJ1-5	.	.	TRBV7-8	CASSLVAGAIREPQHF	TGTGCCAGCAGCTTAGTGGCGGGGGCGATTAGGGAGCCCCAGCATTTT
TRBJ1-1	.	.	TRBV27	CASSTTQGTKAFF	TGTGCCAGCAGTACCACCCAGGGGACTAAAGCTTTCTTT
TRBJ1-1	.	.	TRBV3-1/TRBV3-2	CASSLNSGRNTEAFF	TGTGCCAGCAGCCTGAACTCTGGGAGGAACACTGAAGCTTTCTTT
TRBJ2-1	.	.	TRBV24-1	CATSHGGAGGYEQFF	TGTGCCACCAGCCACGGAGGGGCCGGGGGATATGAGCAGTTCTTC
TRBJ1-2	TRBD1	.	TRBV5-4	CASSLDRGSGYTF	TGTGCCAGCAGCTTGGACAGGGGAAGCGGCTACACCTTC